This T cell receptor (beta chain) was obtained from a study of preoperative IRX-2 immunotherapy in early breast cancer. Specified treatment: preoperative locoregional IRX-2 cytokine immunotherapy. Preoperative locoregional IRX-2 cytokine immunotherapy was tested in the phase Ib source study. The repertoire was sequenced with immunoSEQ multiplex PCR; TCRdb's copy has only in-frame clones and lacks some. Altogether some 35,000 clones are present, 80% to 90% being singletons, with the ten largest covering 1.5%. Germline CDR1 MNHGY, CDR2 SAAAGT. V trimming: 10 bases; J trimming: 4 bases; junction bases outside the gene matches: 9. CDR3 length: 13 residues. This clone was recorded a few times.

The gene calls are TRBV6-8 and TRBJ1-2, with 7 bases identical to TRBD1. The source material was lymph node tissue, sampled after IRX-2 immunotherapy. The sequence derives from a human donor with breast cancer. CDR3 region: CAITGTESYGYTF. The CDR3 DNA sequence: TGTGCCATCACCGGGACAGAGTCCTATGGCTACACCTTC.